These 16 T cell receptor beta chains came from one sample sequenced in a study of CD8 T cells in Susac syndrome. RNA amounts of 0.5 to 1 ug underwent reverse transcription with random hexamers. One entry per CDR3 protein, called by TCRdb with MiXCR from the immunoSEQ multiplex PCR reads. Of around 23,000 distinct CDR3 sequences in the sample, 93% are singletons; the top ten hold 0.63%. Material for sequencing was CD8+ T cells from PBMCs. These receptors were obtained from a human donor with Susac syndrome.

The chain combines TRBV6-5 with TRBJ2-1; D uncertain. There are 13 residues in the CDR3. V lost 2 bases, J lost 7 bases, and 9 bases lay in between. Germline V gene lookup returns CDR1 MNHEY and CDR2 SVGAGI. In DNA form, the CDR3 reads TGTGCCAGCAGTTACAAGCCGTGGAATGAGCAGTTCTTC. This codes for CASSYKPWNEQFF.

This sequence joins TRBV6-5 and TRBJ2-5, with D maybe TRBD1 (6 bases). Trimming removed 2 bases at V and 5 bases at J, with 15 bases between. CDR3 length equals 15 residues. Germline values: CDR1 MNHEY, CDR2 SVGAGI. This chain's CDR3 is CASSYVRDTPETQYF. CDR3 bases: TGTGCCAGCAGTTACGTCCGGGACACCCCCGAGACCCAGTACTTC.

This chain uses TRBV5-6 with TRBJ2-5; possible D gene TRBD1, 5 bases. Germline CDR1 is SGHDT and CDR2 is YYEEEE. The CDR3 totals 15 residues. V lost 2 bases, J lost 5 bases, and 16 bases lay in between. CDR3 region: CASSLGRAAWETQYF. The CDR3, as DNA: TGTGCCAGCAGCTTAGGCAGGGCTGCGTGGGAGACCCAGTACTTC.

This chain uses TRBV25-1 with TRBJ1-2; a weak D match, TRBD1 (6 bases). Germline-derived CDR1 and CDR2 are MGHDK and SYGVNS. This CDR3 is 17 amino acids long. V lost 2 bases and J 4 bases, leaving 20 bases between the germline ends. In DNA, the CDR3 is TGTGCCAGCAGTGAAGCGTCCTGGGGGGCGGAAGGCTATGGCTACACCTTC. Translating gives CASSEASWGAEGYGYTF.

This chain joins TRBV7-8 and TRBJ2-1; D call uncertain. The germline CDR1 and CDR2 sequences are SGHVS and FQNEAQ. The CDR3 spans 15 residues. V was trimmed by 1 base and J by 5 bases, leaving 12 bases between them. The CDR3 nucleotides read TGTGCCAGCAGCTTAGAAGGGCAGCCCAACAATGAGCAGTTCTTC. It codes for CASSLEGQPNNEQFF.

This clonotype was seen a handful of times. The V and J genes are TRBV27 and TRBJ2-7; 10 bases map to TRBD2. Germline-derived CDR1 and CDR2 are MNHEY and SMNVEV (reference sequence). This CDR3 is 15 amino acids long. V was pared by 3 bases and J by 1 base, with 3 bases of the junction left unmatched. This CDR3 reads CASSFSGGNSYEQYF. DNA of the CDR3: TGTGCCAGCAGTTTTAGCGGGGGGAATTCCTACGAGCAGTACTTC.

The chain employs TRBV28 and TRBJ2-5, with 7 positions matching TRBD2. The germline V gene has CDR1 MDHEN and CDR2 SYDVKM. The CDR3 length is 17 residues. With 6 bases clipped from V and 5 bases from J, the junction kept 18 bases outside the gene matches. The chain's CDR3 is CASSRGGGSLDRETQYF. As DNA, the CDR3 is TGTGCCAGCAGCCGTGGGGGGGGAAGCCTCGACCGGGAGACCCAGTACTTC.

This sequence joins TRBV4-1 and TRBJ2-5; 8 bases map to TRBD1. The CDR3 extends over 14 amino acids. The germline gives CDR1 MGHRA, CDR2 YSYEKL. V was clipped by 4 bases and J by 5 bases; unmatched bases: 6. The CDR3: CASSPRQGWETQYF. In nucleotides, the CDR3 is TGCGCCAGCAGCCCCAGACAGGGGTGGGAGACCCAGTACTTC.

The CDR3 sequence: CASSIGSMNTEAFF. The CDR3 DNA follows: TGTGCCAGTAGTATCGGAAGCATGAACACTGAAGCTTTCTTT. The V and J genes are TRBV19 and TRBJ1-1, with D hard to call. Trimming left V 3 bases short and J 0 bases short, with 8 bases between. CDR1 LNHDA and CDR2 SQIVND come from the germline V gene (reference sequence). The CDR3 length is 14 residues. The full variable domain, rest sourced from reference TRBV19 and TRBJ1-1, is DGGITQSPKYLFRKEGQNVTLSCEQNLNHDAMYWYRQDPGQGLRLIYYSQIVNDFQKGDIAEGYSVSREKKESFPLTVTSAQKNPTAFYLCASSIGSMNTEAFFGQGTRLTVV.

The chain recombines TRBV30 with TRBJ2-1, with D unclear. The CDR3 consists of 15 residues. CDR1 and CDR2 (germline): GTSNPN, SVGIG (reference sequence). The germline V and J ends were trimmed by 3 bases and 0 bases, with 12 bases remaining between them. This chain's CDR3 is CAWSASRNSYNEQFF. The CDR3 coding sequence is TGTGCCTGGAGCGCCTCGCGGAACTCCTACAATGAGCAGTTCTTC.

CDR3 nucleotide sequence: TGTGCCAGCAGTTTAGGTTGGGTAAGTTCTCAGCCCCAGCATTTT. Its translation: CASSLGWVSSQPQHF. The chain is built from TRBV12-3 or TRBV12-4 and TRBJ1-5, with no clear D. CDR3 length equals 15 residues. The V end lost 1 base, the J end lost 6 bases, and 13 bases lay between the germline ends.

This chain joins TRBV6-2 or TRBV6-3 and TRBJ2-7, with TRBD1 matching over 11 bases. The CDR3 is 15 amino acids. The trim removed 5 bases at V and 5 bases at J, leaving 8 bases unmatched. Germline CDR1 reads MNHEY; CDR2 reads SVGEGT. The chain's CDR3 is CASSLRTGGFDEQYF. CDR3 nucleotides: TGTGCCAGCAGTCTCAGGACAGGGGGCTTCGACGAGCAGTACTTC.

The V and J genes are TRBV7-2 and TRBJ2-3; the D is unclear. CDR3 length: 15 residues. V was clipped by 6 bases and J by 1 base, with 14 bases between them. CDR1 and CDR2 (germline): SGHTA, FQGNSA. The CDR3 DNA reads TGTGCCAGCAGTTCCGACTTTGTTGGCACAGATACGCAGTATTTT. Its protein is CASSSDFVGTDTQYF. The full variable domain, rest sourced from reference TRBV7-2 and TRBJ2-3, is GAGVSQSPSNKVTEKGKDVELRCDPISGHTALYWYRQSLGQGLEFLIYFQGNSAPDKSGLPSDRFSAERTGGSVSTLTIQRTQQEDSAVYLCASSSDFVGTDTQYFGPGTRLTVL.

The V and J genes are TRBV6-1 and TRBJ2-5, with D hard to call. CDR1 is MNHNS, CDR2 SASEGT, per germline. The V gene lost 6 bases and the J gene lost 3 bases, with 20 bases spanning the gap. This CDR3 region has 16 residues. CDR3: CASRRLTDSPKETQYF. Written as DNA, the CDR3 is TGTGCCAGCAGACGACTCACAGACTCTCCAAAAGAGACCCAGTACTTC.

The genes are TRBV6-5 and TRBJ2-7; perhaps TRBD2 as D (5 bases). Germline V gives CDR1 MNHEY, CDR2 SVGAGI. Trimming left V 0 bases short and J 4 bases short, with 10 bases between. The CDR3 length is 14 residues. DNA for the CDR3: TGTGCCAGCAGTTACTCCCGGACTGAATACGAGCAGTACTTC. It is translated as CASSYSRTEYEQYF.

This clonotype occurred once. The chain carries TRBV9 and TRBJ2-3; perhaps D is TRBD1 or TRBD2 (6 bases each). The length of the CDR3 is 15 residues. Deletions cut 0 bases from V and 5 bases from J, with 13 bases between. CDR1 and CDR2 (germline): SGDLS, YYNGEE. DNA of the CDR3: TGTGCCAGCAGCGTAGATCCGGGGGCAGTAGATACGCAGTATTTT. It codes for CASSVDPGAVDTQYF.